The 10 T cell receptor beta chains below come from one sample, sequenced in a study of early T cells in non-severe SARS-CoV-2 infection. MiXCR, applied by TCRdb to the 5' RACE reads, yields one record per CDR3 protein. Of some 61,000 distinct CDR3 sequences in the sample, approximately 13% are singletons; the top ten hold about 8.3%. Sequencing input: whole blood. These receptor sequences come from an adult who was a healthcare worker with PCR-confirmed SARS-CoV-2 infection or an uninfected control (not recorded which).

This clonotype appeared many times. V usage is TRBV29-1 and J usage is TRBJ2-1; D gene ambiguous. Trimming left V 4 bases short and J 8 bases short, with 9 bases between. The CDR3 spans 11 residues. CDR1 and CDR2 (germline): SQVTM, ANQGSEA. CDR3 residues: CSVVLEHEQFF. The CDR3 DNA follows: TGCAGCGTTGTGCTAGAGCATGAGCAGTTCTTC.

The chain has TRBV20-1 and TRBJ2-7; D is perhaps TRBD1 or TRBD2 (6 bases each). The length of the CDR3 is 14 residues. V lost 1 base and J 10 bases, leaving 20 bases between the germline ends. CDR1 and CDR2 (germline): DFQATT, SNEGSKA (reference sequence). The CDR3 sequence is CSARGGAGHLEQYF. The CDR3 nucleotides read TGCAGTGCTAGAGGGGGGGCAGGGCACCTCGAACAGTACTTC.

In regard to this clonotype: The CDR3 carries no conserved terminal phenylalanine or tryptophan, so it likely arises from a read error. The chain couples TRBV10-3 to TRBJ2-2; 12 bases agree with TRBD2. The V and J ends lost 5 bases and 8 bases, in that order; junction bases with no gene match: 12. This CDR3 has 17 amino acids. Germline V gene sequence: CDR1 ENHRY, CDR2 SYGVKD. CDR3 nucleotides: TGTGCCATCAGTTGGACTAGCGGGATAATGGGTTTGGGGGAGCTGTTTTCT. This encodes CAISWTSGIMGLGELFS.

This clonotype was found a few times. CDR3 protein: CASSPDLPPQYF. The CDR3 bases are TGCGCCAGCAGCCCGGACCTGCCGCCGCAGTATTTT. This rearrangement joins TRBV5-1 to TRBJ2-3; D ambiguous. V was trimmed by 4 bases and J by 10 bases, leaving 13 bases between them. Looked up from germline, CDR1 is SGHRS and CDR2 is YFSETQ. The CDR3 sequence is 12 residues long.

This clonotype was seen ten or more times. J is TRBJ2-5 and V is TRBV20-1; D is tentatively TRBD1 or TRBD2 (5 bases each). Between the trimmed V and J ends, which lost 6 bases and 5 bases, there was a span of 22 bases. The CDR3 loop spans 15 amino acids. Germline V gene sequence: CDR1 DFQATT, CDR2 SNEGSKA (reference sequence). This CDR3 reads CSATTGAGSFETQYF. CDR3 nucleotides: TGCAGTGCCACCACCGGGGCAGGGAGCTTTGAGACCCAGTACTTC.

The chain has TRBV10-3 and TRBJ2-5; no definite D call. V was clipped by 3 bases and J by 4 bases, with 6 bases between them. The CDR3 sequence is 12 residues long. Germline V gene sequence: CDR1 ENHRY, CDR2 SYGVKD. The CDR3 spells CAISDRSETQYF. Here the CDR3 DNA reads TGTGCCATCAGTGATCGGTCAGAGACCCAGTACTTC.

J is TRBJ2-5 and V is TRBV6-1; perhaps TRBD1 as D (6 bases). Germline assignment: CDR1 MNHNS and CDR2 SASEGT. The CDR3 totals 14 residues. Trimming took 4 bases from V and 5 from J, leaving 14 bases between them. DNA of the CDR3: TGTGCCAGCAGTGGGGGGCTAGTGGTGGAGACCCAGTACTTC. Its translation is CASSGGLVVETQYF.

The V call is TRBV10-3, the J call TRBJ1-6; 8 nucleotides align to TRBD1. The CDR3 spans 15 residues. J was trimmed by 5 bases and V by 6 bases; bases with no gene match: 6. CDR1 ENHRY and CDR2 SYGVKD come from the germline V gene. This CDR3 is CAISLMDRDNSPLHF. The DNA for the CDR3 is TGTGCCATCAGCCTTATGGACAGGGATAATTCACCCCTCCACTTT.

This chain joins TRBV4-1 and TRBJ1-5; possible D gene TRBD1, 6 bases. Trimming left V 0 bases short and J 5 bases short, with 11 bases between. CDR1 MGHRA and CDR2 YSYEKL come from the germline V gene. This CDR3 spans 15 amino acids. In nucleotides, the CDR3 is TGCGCCAGCAGCCAAGATCGGGGGGCAGATCAGCCCCAGCATTTT. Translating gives CASSQDRGADQPQHF.

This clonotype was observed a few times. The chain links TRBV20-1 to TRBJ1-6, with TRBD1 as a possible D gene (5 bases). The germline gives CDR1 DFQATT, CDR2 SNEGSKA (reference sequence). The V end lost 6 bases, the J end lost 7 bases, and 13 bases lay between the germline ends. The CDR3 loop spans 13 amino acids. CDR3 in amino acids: CSAHRDGNSPLHF. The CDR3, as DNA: TGCAGTGCCCACCGGGACGGCAATTCACCCCTCCACTTT.